Listed below are T cell receptor beta chains from one sample, sequenced in a study of blood T cell repertoires in COVID-19. Sequencing was performed with immunoSEQ multiplex PCR; in TCRdb, only in-frame clones are kept and a portion is missing. The repertoire holds 200,000 to 250,000 clones, with 80% to 85% as singletons. The sequenced sample consisted of peripheral blood. The receptors stem from a woman aged 80 or over with COVID-19, enrolled during active disease. CDR3s include the opening cysteine and the closing phenylalanine or tryptophan. A D gene is named only where the DNA matches it firmly. The size entry is marked missing in some rows and otherwise reads once, few, many or a size class.

TGTGCCAGCGCTATTGGGAGGGGCTGGGACAATGAGCAGTTCTTC,CASAIGRGWDNEQFF,TRBJ2-1,TRBV19,TRBD2,-
TGTGCCAGCAGTTTAGCCCGTACGGGGGTGGGAACTGAAGCTTTCTTT,CASSLARTGVGTEAFF,TRBJ1-1,TRBV27,-,-
TGTGCCAGCAGTAAAACCTCCGGGACACTCTCTGGAAACACCATATATTTT,CASSKTSGTLSGNTIYF,TRBJ1-3,TRBV27,-,-
TGTGCCAGCAGCTCCTGGACGGGGAGCGAAAAACTGTTTTTT,CASSSWTGSEKLFF,TRBJ1-4,TRBV5-4,-,-
TGTGCCAGCAGCACAACCTGGGGACTCCACGAGCAGTACTTC,CASSTTWGLHEQYF,TRBJ2-7,TRBV6-5,-,-
TGCGCCAGCAGCTTCCTGACAGGGGGGACCGGGGAGCTGTTTTTT,CASSFLTGGTGELFF,TRBJ2-2,TRBV5-1,TRBD1,-
TGTGCCTGCACAGGGGGGAATAATTCACCCCTCCACTTT,CACTGGNNSPLHF,TRBJ1-6,TRBV30,TRBD1,-
TGTGCCTGGAGTCGGGACAGAAGCAATCAGCCCCAGCATTTT,CAWSRDRSNQPQHF,TRBJ1-5,TRBV30,TRBD1,-
TGTGCCAGTAGGCCGGACAGGGGAGACAATCAGCCCCAGCATTTT,CASRPDRGDNQPQHF,TRBJ1-5,TRBV19,TRBD1,-
TGCAGCGTAAGCGGGGCACATGGCTACACCTTC,CSVSGAHGYTF,TRBJ1-2,TRBV29-1,-,once
TGTGCCAGCAGTGTTGGGGGAGGGGGGAATCAGCCCCAGCATTTT,CASSVGGGGNQPQHF,TRBJ1-5,TRBV2,-,-
TGTGCCAGCAGCGAGTACCAAGAGACCCAGTACTTC,CASSEYQETQYF,TRBJ2-5,TRBV3-1/TRBV3-2,-,-
TGTGCCAGCTCACCACCGGGACTAGCGGGGGGACACACAGATACGCAGTATTTT,CASSPPGLAGGHTDTQYF,TRBJ2-3,TRBV18,TRBD2,-
TGTGCCAGCAGTTACAAGGGACAGTCCTATGGCTACACCTTC,CASSYKGQSYGYTF,TRBJ1-2,TRBV6-5,TRBD1,-
TGTGCCAGCAGACGGGACAGGGGCACTGAAGCTTTCTTT,CASRRDRGTEAFF,TRBJ1-1,TRBV7-2,TRBD1,-
TGTGCCAGTAGTTTCCAGCGGGGGGCCTTCACTCAGTTCTTC,CASSFQRGAFTQFF,TRBJ2-1,TRBV19,TRBD2,-
TGTGCCAGCAGTCTTTACCCCGGGACTCTGGAGACCCAGTACTTC,CASSLYPGTLETQYF,TRBJ2-5,TRBV27,-,-
TGTGCCTTCTCACTTGAGGGATGGGTCACTGAAGCTTTCTTT,CAFSLEGWVTEAFF,TRBJ1-1,TRBV30,-,-
TGTGCCAGCAGCTACACAGGGGGCGCTTCTTCCTACGAGCAGTACTTC,CASSYTGGASSYEQYF,TRBJ2-7,TRBV11-2,TRBD1,-
TGTGCCAGCAGCCCGACACCTACAGGGGTTGGAGAAAAACTGTTTTTT,CASSPTPTGVGEKLFF,TRBJ1-4,TRBV3-1/TRBV3-2,TRBD1,-
TGCAGTGCTAGTCTTCCTAGCGGGGCGACCTACGAGCAGTACTTC,CSASLPSGATYEQYF,TRBJ2-7,TRBV20-1,TRBD2,-
TGTGCCTGGAGTGTACGGGGGGGCCGCACTGAAAAACTGTTTTTT,CAWSVRGGRTEKLFF,TRBJ1-4,TRBV30,-,-
TGTGCCACCAGCAGAGGTTCCGGGGGAGCGGGAGTAAGGGCAGATACGCAGTATTTT,CATSRGSGGAGVRADTQYF,TRBJ2-3,TRBV15,TRBD2,-
TGTGCCAGCAGTTTTAGCCCGAACACTGAAGCTTTCTTT,CASSFSPNTEAFF,TRBJ1-1,TRBV12-3/TRBV12-4,-,many
TGTGCCAGCAGTCGTGGGTGGGAGGGCCGACGGGAGCAGTACTTC,CASSRGWEGRREQYF,TRBJ2-7,TRBV6-5,TRBD2,-
TGCGCCAGCAACCGAGCGGGAGGGAGCTCCTACGAGCAGTACTTC,CASNRAGGSSYEQYF,TRBJ2-7,TRBV5-1,TRBD2,once
TGTGCCAGCAGTTCGCAGGGGGCCCTCTATGGCTACACCTTC,CASSSQGALYGYTF,TRBJ1-2,TRBV28,TRBD1,-
TGTGCCTGGAGTAATATCCGGGGCTATGGCTACACCTTC,CAWSNIRGYGYTF,TRBJ1-2,TRBV30,-,few
TGTGCCAGCAGCTTTTTTACAGGGGGTCGAGACACTGAAGCTTTCTTT,CASSFFTGGRDTEAFF,TRBJ1-1,TRBV5-6,TRBD1,-
TGTGCCAGCAGTTTAACAGGGAGGGTTGGAAACACCATATATTTT,CASSLTGRVGNTIYF,TRBJ1-3,TRBV28,-,-
TGCGCCAGCAAGGGGCTAGCGGGGGGGCCAGATACGCAGTATTTT,CASKGLAGGPDTQYF,TRBJ2-3,TRBV5-1,TRBD2,-
TGTGCCAGTAGTGCGGCGGGAGGGCTGTACAATGAGCAGTTCTTC,CASSAAGGLYNEQFF,TRBJ2-1,TRBV19,TRBD2,-
TGCAGCGTTGAACGGTCTTCCGGGGAGCTGTTTTTT,CSVERSSGELFF,TRBJ2-2,TRBV29-1,-,-
TGTGCCAGCTCCCCCCAGAGAGGTTCCAACATTCAGTACTTC,CASSPQRGSNIQYF,TRBJ2-4,TRBV18,-,few
TGCGCCAGCAGCCTCCCGACAGGGAACACTGAAGCTTTCTTT,CASSLPTGNTEAFF,TRBJ1-1,TRBV5-1,-,-
TGTGCCAGCAGAGAACGTACCTTCGGCTTT,CASRERTFGF,TRBJ1-1,TRBV7-9,-,-
TGTGCCAGCAGCCACGGGGTTCAAGGCAACACTGAAGCTTTCTTT,CASSHGVQGNTEAFF,TRBJ1-1,TRBV3-1/TRBV3-2,-,-
TGTGCCAGCAGCTCCTCGGGACAGGACTACGAGCAGTACTTC,CASSSSGQDYEQYF,TRBJ2-7,TRBV5-4,TRBD1,-
TGTGCCTCCCCGGGAGGTGGGGGGTTCCTCTATGGCTACACCTTC,CASPGGGGFLYGYTF,TRBJ1-2,TRBV30,-,-
TGTGCCAGCAGCTTGCCGGGGTTGAACTATGGCTACACCTTC,CASSLPGLNYGYTF,TRBJ1-2,TRBV5-4,-,once
TGTGCCAGCAGGGTTAGCGGGGAGCAGTTCTTC,CASRVSGEQFF,TRBJ2-1,TRBV2,TRBD2,-
TGTGCCAGCAGCACATTTCTGACTAGCGTAAAAGATACGCAGTATTTT,CASSTFLTSVKDTQYF,TRBJ2-3,TRBV7-2,TRBD2,once
TGTGCCAGCAATATGAACACTGAAGCTTTCTTT,CASNMNTEAFF,TRBJ1-1,TRBV6-5,-,-
TGTGCCAGCTCACCATCCTTACAGGGGGCGACTGGAAACACCATATATTTT,CASSPSLQGATGNTIYF,TRBJ1-3,TRBV18,TRBD1,-
TGTGCCAGCAGCCAAGGGGCCAGGTCGGAGACCCAGTACTTC,CASSQGARSETQYF,TRBJ2-5,TRBV14,-,few
TGTGCCAGCAGTTTATCCAGGGTAGGGATCAATCAGCCCCAGCATTTT,CASSLSRVGINQPQHF,TRBJ1-5,TRBV28,-,-